The table lists the clone carrying this TCR beta chain with a few counts. Its antigen is unidentified. The data were taken from a study of cytomegalovirus exposure and HLA in healthy donors. Notes on the study in general: There were under 200 TCR beta chains listed as cytomegalovirus-associated. Association with HLA alleles at 0.05 false discovery rate was found for 17,000 or so TCR beta sequences in a later analysis. Productive status was seen about 87% or about 30% of the time for most TCR beta V segments in an earlier analysis. A later analysis, which compared TCR beta chains of equal frequency, found the HLA-associated ones more clonally expanded.

This PCR relied on a set of 60 Vbeta primers and 13 Jbeta primers. Clones were read by immunoSEQ multiplex PCR, and TCRdb kept only the in-frame ones, dropping some. The sample contains some 180,000 clones, more than 75% of which appear only once. The germline V gene encodes CDR1 WSHSY and CDR2 SAAADI. V lost 2 bases, J lost 3 bases, and 9 bases stayed unmatched. There are 17 residues in the CDR3. Input material: PBMCs. The clonotype was recovered from a man aged 30 to 39 in good health and CMV-seropositive. The genes are TRBV10-2 and TRBJ2-1; 8 nucleotides align to TRBD1. The CDR3 loop is CASSERGVGQGYNEQFF. In DNA form, the CDR3 reads TGCGCCAGCAGTGAGCGCGGGGTCGGACAGGGCTACAATGAGCAGTTCTTC.